This T cell receptor (beta chain) was recorded in a study of blood T cell repertoires in COVID-19. Background on the study: The cDNA or gDNA used as material had been derived from T cells, B-cell-depleted T cells, or PBMCs.

Libraries were prepared by immunoSEQ multiplex PCR; TCRdb keeps only in-frame clonotypes and omits some of them. Of more than 80,000 clones in the sample, roughly 82% were seen once. This clone has only one observation. Trimming cost V 8 bases and J 0 bases, with 14 bases left between them. The CDR3 sequence is 15 residues long. Germline CDR1 SGHTA, CDR2 FQGNSA. The TCR comes from a man in his fifties with active or convalescent COVID-19. V and J are TRBV7-2 and TRBJ1-3; weak D call: TRBD1 (6 bases). Sequencing input: peripheral blood. CDR3 loop: CASSASGVSGNTIYF. DNA for the CDR3: TGTGCCAGCTCCGCCTCAGGGGTCTCTGGAAACACCATATATTTT.